This entry describes one T cell receptor beta chain. Its antigen remains unknown. No DNA is given; TCRdb re-called the 5' RACE reads and lists each CDR3 protein once. The table lists a few hundred thousand distinct CDR3 sequences. This record comes from a study of T cells expressing NK-cell markers. Study findings and constraints: NKG2C+ dominant clonotype frequencies in a handful of donors were about 1.0-8% of CD8+ T cells.

This TCR was recovered from a woman aged 50 to 60 in good health. Material for sequencing was blood T cells: a sorted CD56 or NKG2C T cell subset, CD4+ or CD8+ T cells, or bulk PBMC T cells (not recorded which).

CDR3 amino acids: CASSFLKHGELFF. The chain recombines TRBV12-3 or TRBV12-4 with TRBJ2-2. This CDR3 has 13 amino acids.